This T cell receptor beta chain was captured in a study of CD8+ T cells in alopecia areata (dated by TCRdb to 2016 to 2018). About the full investigation: Treated patients were enrolled in an open-label pilot trial of oral tofacitinib at 5 to 10 mg twice daily for moderate-to-severe alopecia areata. Tofacitinib was given for 6 to 18 months, followed by 6 months of follow-up off drug to assess delayed response and recurrence. To study T cell clonal expansion in alopecia areata, the researchers applied high-throughput TCRbeta sequencing to both the C3H/HeJ mouse model and human patients. On the human side, TCRbeta sequencing was run on scalp tissue and on sorted CD4+ and CD8+ peripheral blood T cells from healthy controls and from alopecia areata patients with either patchy or totalis/universalis disease. RNA came from the PAXgene miRNA kit for fixed scalp, the miRNeasy kit for PBMCs, and the RNeasy kit for mouse skin. Biopsies were taken from tofacitinib-treated patients at baseline and again at 4 and 24 weeks into treatment, and several of those patients also had a later scalp biopsy. Disease severity in treated patients was measured with the SALT score, which quantifies the percentage of affected scalp surface area. Scalp clonality was compared across normal scalp (n=4), patchy alopecia areata scalp (n=8), and alopecia totalis/universalis scalp (n=8). Amplification of TCRbeta CDR3 regions was done by immunoSEQ multiplex PCR using 35 Vbeta forward primers and 13 Jbeta reverse primers.

V is pruned by 7 bases and J by 1 base, leaving 5 bases of the junction without a gene match. The CDR3 starts with the cysteine, ends with the phenylalanine, and has 13 residues. The retained sequence is limited to the CDR3, 39 bases, with the frame set at the first base. The germline V gene gives CDR1 as SQVTM and CDR2 as ANQGSEA. What this sample's time point label stands for: 24 weeks on oral tofacitinib. In the paper's terms, the treatment or condition label means: oral pan-JAK inhibitor, 5-10 mg twice daily. Lesional scalp punch biopsies and peripheral blood were collected from alopecia areata patients. PBMCs were isolated by density centrifugation and stained for CD3, CD4 and CD8, after which CD4+ and CD8+ T cells were sorted on a FACSAria. About this clone itself: Its binding antigen is unknown. No quality values exist for individual bases; no much larger clone is one base distant.

The receptor library was made with the immunoSEQ multiplex PCR assay. To provide template for TCR sequencing, every sample had RNA extracted and reverse transcribed into cDNA. First-strand cDNA was synthesized with SuperScript III using a 2:1 mix of oligo-dT and random hexamers. A synthetic immune receptor repertoire was used to measure amplification bias, and any remaining bias was corrected computationally. For the original study's pipeline: After raw reads were preprocessed to remove errors, the CDR3 was defined following IMGT conventions as running from the conserved cysteine to phenylalanine. To get clonality, Shannon entropy was normalized by log2 of the number of productive unique TCRs and the result was subtracted from 1. Scalp TCRbeta sequences were cross-referenced with sorted blood CD4 and CD8 repertoires so that the CD4 or CD8 identity of scalp clones could be inferred. TCRdb stores this immuneACCESS table with in-frame sequences only. Part of the clones is absent; in the studies checked, under half of the shortfall reflects unresolved V genes, and no reason is known for the rest. The V and J calls and the clone size are those of that table, but D and trimming were determined from the DNA. This sample lists fewer than 200,000 clones; around three fifths were detected once. 13% to 15% of the sample is taken by the ten largest.

Overall study results and their limits: Resident alphabeta T cells in normal human skin are also sequenced, complicating scalp TCR repertoire analysis, unlike mouse skin dominated by gammadelta T cells. During tofacitinib treatment, many expanded lesional clones stuck around in both scalp and blood, and this persistence may partly explain why relapse happens after treatment is stopped. Compared with normal scalp, lesional scalp, particularly in alopecia totalis/universalis, had higher clonality and more expanded CD8+ clones, which suggests antigenic drive. Because the treated cohort was small and included a single nonresponder, larger studies are needed to assess links between baseline CD8+ expansion and response. Compared with mice, TCR sequences shared between patients were less clear, possibly partly because of HLA diversity across the patient population. Scalp clonality and the number of expanded CD8+ clones among the top 100 scalp clones were significantly decreased by tofacitinib.

The sequence links TRBV29-1 to TRBJ2-3; 7 bases in the middle match TRBD1. The source of this sequence is a human donor with alopecia areata. The sample here was CD4+ T cells sorted from blood, taken at week 24, from a patient treated with tofacitinib. The encoded CDR3 is CSGQGRGTDTQYF. The nucleotide sequence is TGCAGCGGACAGGGTCGAGGCACAGATACGCAGTATTTT.